This TCR beta chain was profiled in a study of T cell repertoires in cytomegalovirus infection. MiXCR was run by TCRdb on the reads, yielding one entry per CDR3 protein. The sample gives some 700,000 distinct CDR3 sequences, 35% of which show up once; under 3.5% is in the top ten. This clonotype was seen a handful of times. The sequence came from a human donor in good health (CMV status not recorded). Some clones in this sample may be carry-over from other donors' samples. The source material was PBMCs.

CDR3 protein: CATQGQGSTEAFF. In DNA form, the CDR3 reads TGTGCCACCCAGGGACAGGGGTCCACTGAAGCTTTCTTT. The chain recombines TRBV12-3 or TRBV12-4 with TRBJ1-1, with 10 bases fitting TRBD1. The CDR3 has 13 amino acids. V lost 10 bases, J lost 4 bases, and 6 bases stayed unmatched.